The sequence of this T cell receptor beta chain was determined in a study of cytomegalovirus exposure and HLA in healthy donors. Overall study results and limits: In a later analysis, TCR beta V- and J-gene trimming was associated with a missense DCLRE1C variant.

In regard to this clone: The antigen is unknown.

Primers for the PCR totalled 60 Vbeta and 13 Jbeta. Profiling relied on immunoSEQ multiplex PCR, and the TCRdb table lists in-frame clones only, not all of them. The sample has some 160,000 clones, 60% to 80% seen once; the top ten hold over 1.1%. The trim removed 10 bases at V and 0 bases at J, leaving 7 bases unmatched. Per the germline V gene, CDR1 is SGHAT and CDR2 is FQNNGV. The CDR3 consists of 14 residues. Sequencing was carried out using PBMCs. V is TRBV11-2 and J is TRBJ1-1; 8 bases are a match to TRBD1. This TCR came from a male donor in good health and CMV-seronegative. CDR3 sequence reads: CATSWTGMNTEAFF. In nucleotides, the CDR3 is TGTGCCACCTCCTGGACAGGGATGAACACTGAAGCTTTCTTT.